Below, 26 T cell receptor beta chains from the same sample are listed, as sequenced in a study of T cell responses to AZD1222 COVID-19 vaccine (dated by TCRdb to the early 2020s). The library relied on the immunoSEQ multiplex PCR assay. Here the immuneACCESS table is served through TCRdb, limited to in-frame sequences with V and J called. Missing clones are a known gap in these copies; in checked studies unresolved V genes cover under half, and the rest lacks a known reason. The sample table shows 100,000 to 130,000 clones, and roughly 87% are seen once. The top ten clonotypes cover 4.5% to 5.5% of the sample. The time point label, read with the paper, signifies: about 28 days (+/-7) after the second vaccine dose. This specimen was peripheral blood, taken 28 days after the second AZD1222 dose. The receptors originated from an adult who received the AZD1222 COVID-19 vaccine.

V usage is TRBV28 and J usage is TRBJ2-7; D uncertain. The CDR3 contains 15 residues. Per the germline V gene, CDR1 is MDHEN and CDR2 is SYDVKM. Trimming pared 7 bases from V and 1 base from J, leaving 17 bases between. The CDR3 DNA reads TGTGCCAGCACCACGAACCTGAAGGGATCCTACGAGCAGTACTTC. Its protein is CASTTNLKGSYEQYF.

J is TRBJ2-4 and V is TRBV6-1; the D gene is possibly TRBD2 (5 bases). Trimming took off 1 base at V and 1 base at J, with 14 bases between the two ends. This CDR3 has 17 amino acids. The germline V gene has CDR1 MNHNS and CDR2 SASEGT. CDR3 DNA: TGTGCCAGCAGTGAAGGGATCGGAGGTAGCGCCAAAAACATTCAGTACTTC. It yields the protein CASSEGIGGSAKNIQYF.

The rearrangement uses TRBV28 and TRBJ1-3; D is unresolved. The V end was cut by 4 bases, the J end by 1 base, with 8 bases between. This CDR3 contains 14 residues. Germline loops: CDR1 MDHEN, CDR2 SYDVKM. CDR3 nucleotides: TGTGCCAGCAGTTCTGACGGATCTGGAAACACCATATATTTT. It specifies CASSSDGSGNTIYF. The whole variable domain, remainder taken from reference TRBV28 and TRBJ1-3, is DVKVTQSSRYLVKRTGEKVFLECVQDMDHENMFWYRQDPGLGLRLIYFSYDVKMKEKGDIPEGYSVSREKKERFSLILESASTNQTSMYLCASSSDGSGNTIYFGEGSWLTVV.

This chain connects TRBV21-1 to TRBJ2-5; the table calls TRBD2, which could not be checked here. TRBV21-1 is a pseudogene. The CDR3 spans 15 residues. CDR3 coding DNA: TGTGCCAGCAGCAAAGTTCGGTTTTTCCAAGAGACCCAGTACTTC. It codes for CASSKVRFFQETQYF.

The genes are TRBV12-3 or TRBV12-4 and TRBJ1-6; unclear D gene. This CDR3 region has 12 residues. V was shortened by 5 bases and J by 11 bases, with 10 bases between the two germline ends. The CDR3 loop reads CASSGVRTPLHF. The CDR3 DNA reads as TGTGCCAGCAGTGGGGTTCGAACACCCCTCCACTTT.

The DNA for the CDR3 is TGTGCCACCCGGGGGAGGGGTTCTAGCACAGATACGCAGTATTTT. As protein: CATRGRGSSTDTQYF. This sequence joins TRBV19 and TRBJ2-3, with 7 bases that match TRBD2. The CDR3 runs 15 residues. V lost 10 bases to trimming and J lost 0 bases; unmatched junction nucleotides: 10. Germline CDR1 LNHDA, CDR2 SQIVND (reference sequence).

The chain is built from TRBV12-3 or TRBV12-4 and TRBJ2-7; 9 bases fit TRBD1. The CDR3 runs to 12 residues. V trimming: 6 bases; J trimming: 12 bases; junction bases outside the gene matches: 9. Here the CDR3 DNA reads TGTGCCAGCAGGGAGGACAGGGGATTTCTGTACTTC. It yields the protein CASREDRGFLYF.

CDR3 residues: CASGRTGVPGTEAFF. The CDR3 nucleotides read TGTGCCAGCGGACGGACAGGGGTTCCTGGCACTGAAGCTTTCTTT. The chain carries TRBV7-2 and TRBJ1-1; TRBD1 agrees at 9 bases. J gave up 4 bases and V 8 bases, and 11 bases lay outside the gene matches. The CDR3 has 15 amino acids. Germline CDR1 SGHTA, CDR2 FQGNSA.

This chain links TRBV10-2 with TRBJ1-1; 7 bases fit TRBD1. Germline CDR1 reads WSHSY; CDR2 reads SAAADI. CDR3 length: 15 residues. V lost 3 bases and J lost 2; bases outside the gene matches: 6. The CDR3 bases are TGCGCCAGCAGTGAACCGGGACAGATAAACACTGAAGCTTTCTTT. It codes for CASSEPGQINTEAFF.

The V call is TRBV5-1, the J call TRBJ1-3; 7 nucleotides align to TRBD1. From germline, CDR1 is SGHRS and CDR2 YFSETQ. The CDR3 totals 15 residues. V gave up 5 bases and J gave up 0 bases; unmatched junction bases: 5. The CDR3, as DNA: TGCGCCAGCAGGGCTACAGGGGACTCTGGAAACACCATATATTTT. Protein product: CASRATGDSGNTIYF.

The V call is TRBV9, the J call TRBJ2-7; D not resolved. Trimming removed 0 bases from V and 3 bases from J, with 1 base in between. Germline V gives CDR1 SGDLS, CDR2 YYNGEE. The CDR3 is 11 amino acids. The CDR3 protein is CASSVVYEQYF. For the CDR3, the DNA is TGTGCCAGCAGCGTAGTCTACGAGCAGTACTTC.

The chain has TRBV6-5 and TRBJ1-2, with D perhaps TRBD1 (5 bases). The V gene's germline CDR1 is MNHEY and CDR2 SVGAGI. The CDR3 totals 14 residues. The germline V and J ends were trimmed by 0 bases and 2 bases, with 7 bases remaining between them. In DNA, the CDR3 is TGTGCCAGCAGTTACTCGAGGGGAAACTATGGCTACACCTTC. Amino acid sequence: CASSYSRGNYGYTF.

The chain employs TRBV19 and TRBJ1-5; 7 nucleotides agree with TRBD1. Germline CDR1 and CDR2: LNHDA and SQIVND (reference sequence). This CDR3 spans 15 amino acids. Trimming took 6 bases from V and 7 from J; bases not matched to a gene: 12. The CDR3 DNA follows: TGTGCCAGTAGATGGTCCGACAGGGACGGCCAGCCCCAGCATTTT. Encoded protein: CASRWSDRDGQPQHF.

V usage is TRBV6-1 and J usage is TRBJ2-7; D is tentatively TRBD1 or TRBD2 (5 bases each). The V gene's germline CDR1 is MNHNS and CDR2 SASEGT. The germline V and J ends were trimmed by 3 bases and 0 bases, with 12 bases remaining between them. The CDR3 length is 15 residues. CDR3 residues: CASSEMSGSSYEQYF. The CDR3 DNA is TGTGCCAGCAGTGAGATGTCAGGGAGCTCCTACGAGCAGTACTTC.

The V and J genes are TRBV2 and TRBJ1-6; D is possibly TRBD1 (5 bases). V gave up 4 bases and J gave up 5 bases, with 12 bases separating them. Germline V CDR1 and CDR2: SNHLY, FYNNEI. The CDR3 consists of 15 residues. The CDR3 nucleotides are TGTGCCAGCAGTGCATGGGGCAGGGATAATTCACCCCTCCACTTT. Translated, it gives CASSAWGRDNSPLHF. Full variable domain (rest looked up from reference TRBV2 and TRBJ1-6): EPEVTQTPSHQVTQMGQEVILRCVPISNHLYFYWYRQILGQKVEFLVSFYNNEISEKSEIFDDQFSVERPDGSNFTLKIRSTKLEDSAMYFCASSAWGRDNSPLHFGNGTRLTVT.

This chain connects TRBV5-6 to TRBJ1-2, with 8 bases lining up with TRBD1. Unmatched junction bases numbered 10, after V lost 3 bases and J lost 3 bases. The CDR3 has 16 residues. In germline, CDR1 is SGHDT, CDR2 YYEEEE. CDR3 residues: CASSSLQGVPYYGYTF. CDR3 DNA: TGTGCCAGCAGCTCACTACAGGGGGTCCCCTACTATGGCTACACCTTC.

CDR3 in amino acids: CASSLGRGLGQETQYF. The CDR3 DNA sequence: TGTGCCAGCAGCTTGGGGAGGGGACTGGGACAAGAGACCCAGTACTTC. The J gene is TRBJ2-5, the V gene TRBV5-4, with TRBD2 as a possible D gene (6 bases). This CDR3 region has 16 residues. The V gene lost 0 bases and the J gene lost 2 bases, with 14 bases spanning the gap. Germline V gene data show CDR1 as SGHNT and CDR2 as YYREEE (reference sequence).

This clone was recorded once. This chain connects TRBV4-2 to TRBJ2-3; possible D gene TRBD1, 6 bases. Trimming took off 0 bases at V and 3 bases at J, with 10 bases between the two ends. Germline loops: CDR1 LGHNA, CDR2 YNFKEQ. The CDR3 has 15 amino acids. Here the CDR3 reads CASSQDRTGTDTQYF. DNA of the CDR3: TGTGCCAGCAGCCAAGATAGAACAGGGACAGATACGCAGTATTTT.

J is TRBJ2-6 and V is TRBV7-3, with 10 bases identical to TRBD1. The J segment lost 3 bases and the V segment lost 2 bases, leaving 13 bases of the junction unmatched. The CDR3 has 20 residues. Germline CDR1 reads SGHTA; CDR2 reads FQGTGA. The CDR3 loop is CASSLGLETGGKYGANVLTF. Written as DNA, the CDR3 is TGTGCCAGCAGCTTAGGTCTCGAGACAGGGGGCAAGTATGGGGCCAACGTCCTGACTTTC.

Turning to this clone: Different DNA sequences within this sample yield the same CDR3. The V and J genes are TRBV29-1 and TRBJ1-1; perhaps TRBD1 as D (5 bases). CDR3 length equals 12 residues. Trimming removed 6 bases from V and 2 bases from J, with 10 bases in between. Germline values: CDR1 SQVTM, CDR2 ANQGSEA. DNA for the CDR3: TGCAGCGTGGCCCAGGGAAACACTGAAGCTTTCTTT. This translates into CSVAQGNTEAFF.

This clone was detected a few times. This chain links TRBV2 with TRBJ2-1; 12 nucleotides align to TRBD2. Germline V gene sequence: CDR1 SNHLY, CDR2 FYNNEI. This CDR3 comprises 15 residues. Losses at the gene ends were 4 bases for V and 2 bases for J; bases not matched to a gene: 0. The CDR3 DNA reads as TGTGCCAGCAGTGGACTAGCGGGGGCCTACAATGAGCAGTTCTTC. This gives the protein CASSGLAGAYNEQFF. The full variable domain, in which reference TRBV2 and TRBJ2-1 provide the parts outside the CDR3, is EPEVTQTPSHQVTQMGQEVILRCVPISNHLYFYWYRQILGQKVEFLVSFYNNEISEKSEIFDDQFSVERPDGSNFTLKIRSTKLEDSAMYFCASSGLAGAYNEQFFGPGTRLTVL.

The rearrangement joins TRBV4-3 to TRBJ1-2; no clear D. Germline CDR1 LGHNA, CDR2 YSLEER. The CDR3 loop spans 14 amino acids. Deletions cut 4 bases from V and 2 bases from J, with 11 bases between. The CDR3 sequence: CASSPSGGNYGYTF. The CDR3 nucleotides are TGCGCCAGCAGCCCGTCGGGTGGAAACTATGGCTACACCTTC.

The V and J genes are TRBV30 and TRBJ2-5, with D hard to call. CDR3 length: 13 amino acids. CDR1 GTSNPN and CDR2 SVGIG come from the germline V gene (reference sequence). The germline V and J ends were trimmed by 2 bases and 2 bases, with 9 bases remaining between them. The CDR3 loop is CAWSSLLQETQYF. The CDR3 nucleotides are TGTGCCTGGAGTTCTCTATTACAAGAGACCCAGTACTTC.

This clone has more than one count but fewer than ten. The chain carries TRBV5-4 and TRBJ2-7, with unresolved D. Germline loops: CDR1 SGHNT, CDR2 YYREEE (reference sequence). The CDR3 sequence is 15 residues long. The germline V and J ends were trimmed by 0 bases and 2 bases, with 12 bases remaining between them. CDR3: CASSLGWKGTYEQYF. CDR3 nucleotides: TGTGCCAGCAGCTTGGGGTGGAAGGGAACCTACGAGCAGTACTTC.

The chain is built from TRBV3-1 (or the pseudogene TRBV3-2) and TRBJ2-7, with TRBD2 matching over 10 bases. Germline V gene lookup returns CDR1 LGHDT and CDR2 YNNKEL (reference sequence). V dropped 1 base and J dropped 0; count of bases not matched to a gene: 6. This CDR3 is built from 17 residues. CDR3 sequence (DNA): TGTGCCAGCAGCCAAGGGGTAGCGGGGGGTCACTCCTACGAGCAGTACTTC. It specifies CASSQGVAGGHSYEQYF.

This clone was recorded a few times. V is TRBV5-4 and J is TRBJ1-1; possible D gene TRBD1, 5 bases. The CDR3 is 17 residues long. V was pared by 4 bases and J by 6 bases, with 25 bases between. Germline loops: CDR1 SGHNT, CDR2 YYREEE (reference sequence). In nucleotides, the CDR3 is TGTGCCAGCAGCCCGGTGGGGTCAGGGTTGGGTTCAGCTGAAGCTTTCTTT. Translated, it gives CASSPVGSGLGSAEAFF. Supplemented by reference TRBV5-4 and TRBJ1-1, the full variable domain reads ETGVTQSPTHLIKTRGQQVTLRCSSQSGHNTVSWYQQALGQGPQFIFQYYREEENGRGNFPPRFSGLQFPNYSSELNVNALELDDSALYLCASSPVGSGLGSAEAFFGQGTRLTVV.